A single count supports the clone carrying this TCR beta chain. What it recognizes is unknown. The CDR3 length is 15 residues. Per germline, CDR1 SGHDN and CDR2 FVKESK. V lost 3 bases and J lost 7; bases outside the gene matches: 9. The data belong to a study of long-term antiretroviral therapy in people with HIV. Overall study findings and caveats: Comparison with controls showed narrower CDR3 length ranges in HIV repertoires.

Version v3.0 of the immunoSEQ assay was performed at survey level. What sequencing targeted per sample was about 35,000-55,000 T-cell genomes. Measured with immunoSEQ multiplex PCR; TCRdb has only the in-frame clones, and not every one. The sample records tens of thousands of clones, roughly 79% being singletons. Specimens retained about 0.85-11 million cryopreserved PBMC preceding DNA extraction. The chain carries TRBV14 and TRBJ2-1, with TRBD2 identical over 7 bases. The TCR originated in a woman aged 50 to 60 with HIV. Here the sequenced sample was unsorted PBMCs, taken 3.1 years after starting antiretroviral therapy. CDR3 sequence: CASSQWGGSKNEQFF. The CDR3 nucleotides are TGTGCCAGCAGCCAGTGGGGGGGGAGCAAGAATGAGCAGTTCTTC.